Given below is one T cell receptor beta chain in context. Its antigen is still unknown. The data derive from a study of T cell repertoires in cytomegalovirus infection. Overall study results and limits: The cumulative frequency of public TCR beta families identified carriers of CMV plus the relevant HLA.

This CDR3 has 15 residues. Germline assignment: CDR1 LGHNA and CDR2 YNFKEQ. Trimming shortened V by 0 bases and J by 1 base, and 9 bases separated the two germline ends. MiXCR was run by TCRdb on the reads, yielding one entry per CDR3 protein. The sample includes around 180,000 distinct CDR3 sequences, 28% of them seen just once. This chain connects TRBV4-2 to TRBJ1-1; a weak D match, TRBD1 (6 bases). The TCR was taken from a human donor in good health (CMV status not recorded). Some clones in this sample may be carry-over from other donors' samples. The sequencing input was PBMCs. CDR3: CASSQDGGQNTEAFF. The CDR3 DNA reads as TGTGCCAGCAGCCAAGATGGGGGACAGAACACTGAAGCTTTCTTT.